This T cell receptor (beta chain) was captured in a study of OX40 agonist ivuxolimab in advanced cancers. For the study at large: Partial responses were recorded for three patients, including one with hepatocellular carcinoma and two with cutaneous melanoma.

Profiled with immunoSEQ multiplex PCR; TCRdb holds only in-frame clones, not every one. Of roughly 20,000 clones in the sample, about 80% were seen once. Between the trimmed V and J ends, which lost 3 bases and 5 bases, there was a span of 14 bases. CDR1 and CDR2 (germline): LNHDA, SQIVND (reference sequence). The CDR3 length is 15 residues. The study, taken as a whole, reports: CD4+ and CD8+ T cells in blood underwent clonal expansion by week 6 at 0.1 to 3.0 mg/kg.

As concerns this clone: The antigen is undetermined.

The gene calls are TRBV19 and TRBJ1-5; D is perhaps TRBD1 (6 bases). The starting material was CD4+ or CD8+ T cells sorted from blood, obtained in a trial of the OX40 agonist ivuxolimab. The TCR originated in an adult with an advanced solid tumor such as melanoma, head and neck, liver or kidney cancer. The CDR3 DNA reads as TGTGCCAGTAGTATTGGGACACAGTCCCATCAGCCCCAGCATTTT. It translates to CASSIGTQSHQPQHF.